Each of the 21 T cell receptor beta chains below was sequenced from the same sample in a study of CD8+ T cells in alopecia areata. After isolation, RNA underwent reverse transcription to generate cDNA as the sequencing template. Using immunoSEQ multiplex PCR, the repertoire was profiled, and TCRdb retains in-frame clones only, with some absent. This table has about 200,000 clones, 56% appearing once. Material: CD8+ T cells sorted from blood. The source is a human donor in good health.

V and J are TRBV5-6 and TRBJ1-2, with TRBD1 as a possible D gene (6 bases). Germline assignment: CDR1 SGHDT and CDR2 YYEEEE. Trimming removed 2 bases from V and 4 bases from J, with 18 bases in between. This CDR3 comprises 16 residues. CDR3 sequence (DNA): TGTGCCAGCAGCTTTGAGATAGGACAGAGCTTCTATGGCTACACCTTC. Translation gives CASSFEIGQSFYGYTF.

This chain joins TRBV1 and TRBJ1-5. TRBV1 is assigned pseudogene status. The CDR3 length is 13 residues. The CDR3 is CTSSPKSNQPQHF. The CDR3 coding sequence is TGCACCAGCAGCCCAAAGAGCAATCAGCCCCAGCATTTT.

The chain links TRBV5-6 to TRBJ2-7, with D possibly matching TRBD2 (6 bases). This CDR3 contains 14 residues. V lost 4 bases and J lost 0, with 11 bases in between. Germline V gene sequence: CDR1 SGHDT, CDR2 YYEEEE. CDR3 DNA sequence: TGTGCCAGCAGCCACGGGACTCGCTCCTACGAGCAGTACTTC. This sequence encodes CASSHGTRSYEQYF.

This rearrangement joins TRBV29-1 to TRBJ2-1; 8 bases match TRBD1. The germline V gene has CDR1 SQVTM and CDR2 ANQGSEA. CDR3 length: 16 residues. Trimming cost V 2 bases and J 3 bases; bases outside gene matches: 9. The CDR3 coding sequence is TGCAGCGTTGAATCCCCGGGACAGGTGGACTACAATGAGCAGTTCTTC. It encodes CSVESPGQVDYNEQFF.

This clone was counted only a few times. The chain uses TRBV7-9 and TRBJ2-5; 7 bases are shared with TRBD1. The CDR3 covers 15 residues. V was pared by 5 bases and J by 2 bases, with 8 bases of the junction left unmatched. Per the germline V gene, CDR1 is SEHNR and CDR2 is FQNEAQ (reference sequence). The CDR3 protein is CASSPSDRDQETQYF. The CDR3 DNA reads TGTGCCAGCAGCCCTAGTGACAGGGATCAAGAGACCCAGTACTTC.

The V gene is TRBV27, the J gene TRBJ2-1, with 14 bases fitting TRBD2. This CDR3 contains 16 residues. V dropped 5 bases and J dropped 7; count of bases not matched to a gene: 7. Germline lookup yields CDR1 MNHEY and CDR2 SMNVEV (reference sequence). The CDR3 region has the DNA TGTGCCAGCAGTCCCGTGGGACTAGCGGGGGTGAATGAGCAGTTCTTC. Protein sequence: CASSPVGLAGVNEQFF.

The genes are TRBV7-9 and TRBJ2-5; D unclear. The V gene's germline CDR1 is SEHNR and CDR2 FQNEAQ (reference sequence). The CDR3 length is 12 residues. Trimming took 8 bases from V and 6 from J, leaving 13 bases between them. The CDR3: CASSTVEKTQYF. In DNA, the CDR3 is TGTGCCAGCTCTACGGTGGAAAAGACCCAGTACTTC. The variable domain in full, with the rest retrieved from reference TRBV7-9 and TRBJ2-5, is DTGVSQNPRHKITKRGQNVTFRCDPISEHNRLYWYRQTLGQGPEFLTYFQNEAQLEKSRLLSDRFSAERPKGSFSTLEIQRTEQGDSAMYLCASSTVEKTQYFGPGTRLLVL.

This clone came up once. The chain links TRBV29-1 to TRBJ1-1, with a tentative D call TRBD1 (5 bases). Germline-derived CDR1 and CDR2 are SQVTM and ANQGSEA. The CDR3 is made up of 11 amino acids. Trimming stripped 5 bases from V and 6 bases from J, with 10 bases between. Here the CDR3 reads CSVKGMAEAFF. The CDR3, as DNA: TGCAGCGTTAAGGGGATGGCTGAAGCTTTCTTT.

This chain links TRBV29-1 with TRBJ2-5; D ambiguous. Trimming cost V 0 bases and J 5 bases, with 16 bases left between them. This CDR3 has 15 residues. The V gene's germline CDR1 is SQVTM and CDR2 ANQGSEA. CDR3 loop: CSVEDPGLLGETQYF. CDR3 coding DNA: TGCAGCGTTGAAGATCCTGGCCTTTTGGGGGAGACCCAGTACTTC.

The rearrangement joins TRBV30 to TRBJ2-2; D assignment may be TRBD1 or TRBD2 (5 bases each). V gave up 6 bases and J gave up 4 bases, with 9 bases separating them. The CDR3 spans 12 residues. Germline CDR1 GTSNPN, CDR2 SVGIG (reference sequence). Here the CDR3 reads CACRGPTGELFF. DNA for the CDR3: TGTGCCTGTCGGGGACCCACCGGGGAGCTGTTTTTT.

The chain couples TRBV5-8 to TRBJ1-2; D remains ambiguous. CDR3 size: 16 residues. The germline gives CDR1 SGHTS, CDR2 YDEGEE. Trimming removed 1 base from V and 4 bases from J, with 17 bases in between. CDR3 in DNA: TGTGCCAGCAGCTTGAGTTTGGCCCTTTCAGGCTATGGCTACACCTTC. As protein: CASSLSLALSGYGYTF.

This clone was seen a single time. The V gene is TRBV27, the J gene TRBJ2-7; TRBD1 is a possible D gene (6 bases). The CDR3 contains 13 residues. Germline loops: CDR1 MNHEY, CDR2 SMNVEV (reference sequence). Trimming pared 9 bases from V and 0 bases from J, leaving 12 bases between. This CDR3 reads CASAGTLSYEQYF. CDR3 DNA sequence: TGTGCCAGTGCTGGGACACTCTCCTACGAGCAGTACTTC.

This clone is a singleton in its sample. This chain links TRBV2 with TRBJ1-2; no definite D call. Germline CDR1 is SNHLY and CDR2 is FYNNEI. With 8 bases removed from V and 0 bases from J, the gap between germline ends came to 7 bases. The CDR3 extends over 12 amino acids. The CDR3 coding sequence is TGTGCCAGCGGGAATACTAACTATGGCTACACCTTC. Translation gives CASGNTNYGYTF.

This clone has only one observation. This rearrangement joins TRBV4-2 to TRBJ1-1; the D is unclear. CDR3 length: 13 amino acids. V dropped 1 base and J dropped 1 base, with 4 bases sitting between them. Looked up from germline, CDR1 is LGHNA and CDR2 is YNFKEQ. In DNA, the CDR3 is TGTGCCAGCAGCCAAGTTGGGAACACTGAAGCTTTCTTT. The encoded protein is CASSQVGNTEAFF.

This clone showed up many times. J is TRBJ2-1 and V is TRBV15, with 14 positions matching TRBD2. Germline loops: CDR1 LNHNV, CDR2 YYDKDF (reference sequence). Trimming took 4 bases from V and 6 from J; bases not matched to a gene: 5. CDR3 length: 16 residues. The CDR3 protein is CATSTGTSGGINEQFF. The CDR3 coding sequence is TGTGCCACCAGCACAGGGACTAGCGGGGGCATCAATGAGCAGTTCTTC.

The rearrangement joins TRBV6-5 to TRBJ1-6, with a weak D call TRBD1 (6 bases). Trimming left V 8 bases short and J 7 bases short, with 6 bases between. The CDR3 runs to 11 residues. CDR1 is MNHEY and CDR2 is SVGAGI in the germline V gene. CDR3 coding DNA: TGTGCCAGCGGGACAAATTCACCCCTCCACTTT. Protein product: CASGTNSPLHF.

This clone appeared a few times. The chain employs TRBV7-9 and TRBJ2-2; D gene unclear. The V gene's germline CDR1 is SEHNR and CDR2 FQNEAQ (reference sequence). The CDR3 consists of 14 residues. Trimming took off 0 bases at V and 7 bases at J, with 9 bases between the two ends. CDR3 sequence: CASSLAMSIGELFF. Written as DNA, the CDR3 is TGTGCCAGCAGCTTAGCGATGAGCATCGGGGAGCTGTTTTTT.

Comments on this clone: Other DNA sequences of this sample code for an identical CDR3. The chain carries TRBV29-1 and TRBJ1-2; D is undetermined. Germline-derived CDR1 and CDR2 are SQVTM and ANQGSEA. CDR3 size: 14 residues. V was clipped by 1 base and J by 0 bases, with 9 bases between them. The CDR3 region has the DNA TGCAGCGTTGAAGGGCAGGCAGCTAACTATGGCTACACCTTC. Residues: CSVEGQAANYGYTF.

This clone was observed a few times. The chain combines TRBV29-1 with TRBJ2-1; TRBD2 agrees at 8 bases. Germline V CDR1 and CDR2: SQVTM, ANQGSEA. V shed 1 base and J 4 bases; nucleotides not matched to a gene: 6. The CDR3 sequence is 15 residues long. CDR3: CSVEGSGALYNEQFF. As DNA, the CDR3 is TGCAGCGTTGAAGGTAGCGGGGCCCTATACAATGAGCAGTTCTTC.

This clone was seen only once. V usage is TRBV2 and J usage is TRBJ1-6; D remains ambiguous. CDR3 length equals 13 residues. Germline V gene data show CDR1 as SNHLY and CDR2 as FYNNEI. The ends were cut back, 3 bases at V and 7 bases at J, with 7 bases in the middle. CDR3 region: CASSDRFNSPLHF. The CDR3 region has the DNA TGTGCCAGCAGTGACAGGTTCAATTCACCCCTCCACTTT.

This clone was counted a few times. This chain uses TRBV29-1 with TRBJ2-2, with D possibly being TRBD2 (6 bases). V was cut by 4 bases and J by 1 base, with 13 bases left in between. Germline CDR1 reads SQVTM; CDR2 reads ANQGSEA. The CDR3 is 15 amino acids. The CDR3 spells CSVVRSGGNTGELFF. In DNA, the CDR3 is TGCAGCGTTGTTCGGTCCGGGGGGAACACCGGGGAGCTGTTTTTT.